The clone carrying this T cell receptor beta chain was seen repeatedly, ten times or more. Its antigen is as yet unknown. This record comes from a study of regulatory T cells in long-lasting Graves disease. Building the TCR beta libraries relied on iRepertoire HTBI primers, and CDR3 regions underwent Arm-PCR. Under the authors' procedure: Identified segments across samples numbered more than 55 TRBV and approximately 15 TRBJ. TCRdb independently ran MiXCR on the multiplex PCR reads; one entry per CDR3 protein. The V and J calls and clone size are TCRdb's, not the authors'. The sample contains 550,000 to 650,000 distinct CDR3 sequences, approximately 16% of which appear only once. Study outcomes and limitations: For persistent Graves' patients, TCR diversity was lower than for newly diagnosed ones.

The trim removed 5 bases at V and 3 bases at J, leaving 6 bases unmatched. CDR3 size: 16 residues. Germline CDR1 is DFQATT and CDR2 is SNEGSKA (reference sequence). The time point was: newly diagnosed GD, antithyroid drugs for less than 3 months. Extracted PBMC RNA gave rise to the TCR library. Clinicians diagnosed Graves' disease using American Thyroid Association guidelines. The data also belong to a second study, concerning T cells in Graves' hyperthyroidism and ophthalmopathy.

The material sequenced was peripheral blood mononuclear cells (PBMCs), taken at new diagnosis, from a patient treated with antithyroid drugs. This sequence originates from a man younger than 35 with Graves disease. The V and J genes are TRBV20-1 and TRBJ2-1; 14 positions match TRBD2. The DNA for the CDR3 is TGCAGTGCTCTGGGACTAGCGGGAGTGGGCTACAATGAGCAGTTCTTC. Protein sequence: CSALGLAGVGYNEQFF.